This T cell receptor (beta chain) stems from a study of neurological immune-mediated disorders. The study, taken as a whole, reports: TCR-beta repertoires seemed private in all groups, with no expanded CDR3 amino acid sequences shared.

The cDNA was produced through 5'RACE with 10-nucleotide random UMIs. TCRdb processed the 5' RACE reads anew with MiXCR; each CDR3 protein has one entry. The data hold roughly 61,000 distinct CDR3 sequences, with over 8.5% observed a single time. Only a few counts were recorded for this clonotype. Its antigen is unidentified. The CDR3 consists of 11 residues. J lost 15 bases, V lost 5 bases, and 7 bases had no gene match. As for time point: longitudinal time-point 1 (baseline). The sample comprised PBMCs. This TCR derives from a male donor with HTLV-1-associated myelopathy (HAM/TSP). The chain carries TRBV12-3 or TRBV12-4 and TRBJ2-1, with TRBD1 matching over 7 bases. The CDR3 DNA sequence: TGTGCCAGCAGTCTAGACAGGGTGGCGTTCTTC. It yields the protein CASSLDRVAFF.